This is a list of T cell receptor beta chains from one sample in a study of monozygotic twins with inflammatory bowel disease. Each CDR3 protein gets one entry in TCRdb, which reprocessed the 5' RACE reads and gives no DNA. In total, the table holds some 450,000 distinct CDR3 sequences. The sequencing sample was made of blood. The receptor source for this set is a human donor with ulcerative colitis or Crohn's disease, or a healthy co-twin of an affected twin (not recorded which). Both conserved end residues are part of each CDR3.

V,J,CDR3
TRBV27,TRBJ2-3,CASKQGITDTQYF
TRBV5-5,TRBJ2-7,CASSLRFGTFYEQYF
TRBV9,TRBJ2-1,CASSVADRSSYNEQFF
TRBV20-1,TRBJ1-1,CSARDVAGLNTEAFF
TRBV7-9,TRBJ2-1,CASSFHGTGDLYNEQFF
TRBV29-1,TRBJ2-2,CSATGYTGELFF
TRBV30,TRBJ1-1,CAGGTAWNTEAFF
TRBV10-3,TRBJ1-5,CAISEGTGNQPQHF
TRBV20-1,TRBJ1-2,CSAIGGTGTGYTF
TRBV4-3,TRBJ1-5,CASSQDQGSNQPQHF
TRBV20-1,TRBJ1-1,CSASQQTDRPCTF
TRBV5-1,TRBJ2-7,CASSFAGVIVGEQYF
TRBV3-1,TRBJ2-2,CASSPRALNTGELFF
TRBV12-3/TRBV12-4,TRBJ1-5,CASSLRHINQPQHF
TRBV4-3,TRBJ2-3,CASSPHWTGGSDTQYF